This TCR beta chain was captured in a study of beta chain features in type 1 diabetes. The study's findings and limits: Comparison showed that naive, central memory and Treg TCRB repertoires appeared more similar among patients than among healthy donors. More deletions and fewer insertions at VDJ junctions were seen in type 1 diabetes patients. All four CD4+ subsets from Type 1 diabetes patients carried moderately but significantly shorter TCRB CDR3s.

Expressed TCRB transcripts were sequenced, since all the RNA that had been isolated was reverse transcribed. TCRdb keeps only in-frame clones here, not all; method: immunoSEQ multiplex PCR. The sample carries approximately 360,000 clones, around 12% recorded once. Germline values: CDR1 MGHRA, CDR2 YSYEKL. The germline V and J ends were trimmed by 2 bases and 1 base, with 13 bases remaining between them. This CDR3 spans 16 amino acids. Comment on this clone: Its target is not known.

Central memory, naive, regulatory and stem cell-like memory CD4+ cells were sorted by CD45RO/CCR7/CD25/CD127/CD95/CD27. Populations obtained by sorting all exceeded 95% purity. The V gene is TRBV4-1, the J gene TRBJ2-3, with D maybe TRBD1 (7 bases). This TCR was recovered from a woman younger than 30 with type 1 diabetes. Sequenced: naive CD4+ T cells from blood. Written as DNA, the CDR3 is TGCGCCAGCAGCCAACCAGGGGGAGGCGGCACAGATACGCAGTATTTT. As protein: CASSQPGGGGTDTQYF.